A few counts support the clone carrying this T cell receptor beta chain. Antigen unknown. The trim removed 4 bases at V and 6 bases at J, leaving 8 bases unmatched. The CDR3 is made up of 15 amino acids. Germline V lookup: CDR1 SGHRS, CDR2 YFSETQ. This sample stems from a study of blood T cells in healthy people across ages. At the level of the study: With template switching, about one barcoded beta molecule was captured per two T cells.

General study results and limits: Across the age range, TCR beta diversity per million T cells fell in a roughly linear way.

Donors each provided around 10 milliliters of peripheral blood. A sample-barcoded 5' primer and a J-beta primer mix were used in a second PCR of about 7 to 12 cycles. Each cDNA molecule, via a template-switch adaptor with 12 random nucleotides, was tagged. TCRdb reanalysed the 5' RACE reads using MiXCR and keeps one entry per CDR3 protein. This table has about 1.5 million distinct CDR3 sequences, about 42% appearing once. The chain has TRBV5-1 and TRBJ2-1; TRBD2 aligns across 9 bases. The clonotype was recovered from a woman between 18 and 29 years old in good health. The material sequenced was blood. Written as DNA, the CDR3 is TGCGCCAGCAGCCCAATAGCGGGGGCATCCAATGAGCAGTTCTTC. It yields the protein CASSPIAGASNEQFF.